These T cell receptor beta chains were read from a single sample in a study of identical twins. TCRdb reprocessed the 5' RACE reads via MiXCR and lists one record per CDR3 protein. The repertoire holds more than 1.5 million distinct CDR3 sequences, with roughly a third as singletons. The sample was cord blood. These receptors were collected from a newborn girl in good health. Both conserved end residues are part of each CDR3. Fields, in order: clone size, J gene, D gene, V gene, CDR3 protein, CDR3 DNA. A D gene is named only where the DNA matches it firmly. The size of a clone is reported for some rows only, either as once, few or many, or as a class for expanded clones.

clone size: -
J gene: TRBJ1-1
D gene: TRBD1
V gene: TRBV18
CDR3 protein: CASSPPIRTGINTEAFF
CDR3 DNA: TGTGCCAGCTCACCACCGATAAGGACAGGGATTAACACTGAAGCTTTCTTT

clone size: few
J gene: TRBJ2-1
D gene: TRBD2
V gene: TRBV5-1
CDR3 protein: CASSSRSGKNEQFF
CDR3 DNA: TGCGCCAGCAGCTCCCGTAGCGGGAAAAATGAGCAGTTCTTC

clone size: -
J gene: TRBJ1-5
D gene: -
V gene: TRBV19
CDR3 protein: CASSISDNQPQHF
CDR3 DNA: TGTGCCAGTAGTATAAGCGACAATCAGCCCCAGCATTTT

clone size: -
J gene: TRBJ1-2
D gene: -
V gene: TRBV20-1
CDR3 protein: CSARDPLSGYGYTF
CDR3 DNA: TGCAGTGCTAGAGATCCCCTCTCAGGGTATGGCTACACCTTC

clone size: -
J gene: TRBJ2-3
D gene: -
V gene: TRBV10-3
CDR3 protein: CAISELQGRTDTQYF
CDR3 DNA: TGTGCCATCAGTGAGCTACAGGGACGGACAGATACGCAGTATTTT

clone size: -
J gene: TRBJ1-1
D gene: -
V gene: TRBV5-1
CDR3 protein: CASSPRIGDTEAFF
CDR3 DNA: TGCGCCAGCAGCCCCCGAATTGGGGACACTGAAGCTTTCTTT

clone size: -
J gene: TRBJ2-3
D gene: TRBD1
V gene: TRBV20-1
CDR3 protein: CSALGTATDTQYF
CDR3 DNA: TGCAGTGCGCTCGGGACAGCCACAGATACGCAGTATTTT

clone size: few
J gene: TRBJ2-3
D gene: TRBD2
V gene: TRBV24-1
CDR3 protein: CATSSGALYSTDTQYF
CDR3 DNA: TGTGCCACCAGTAGCGGGGCCCTTTATAGCACAGATACGCAGTATTTT

clone size: -
J gene: TRBJ2-7
D gene: -
V gene: TRBV2
CDR3 protein: CASSERVTSYEQYF
CDR3 DNA: TGTGCCAGCAGTGAGAGGGTCACCTCCTACGAGCAGTACTTC

clone size: few
J gene: TRBJ2-1
D gene: -
V gene: TRBV5-1
CDR3 protein: CASSFRDHYNEQFF
CDR3 DNA: TGCGCCAGCAGCTTCAGGGACCACTACAATGAGCAGTTCTTC

clone size: -
J gene: TRBJ2-5
D gene: TRBD2
V gene: TRBV6-6
CDR3 protein: CASSRSGLAGSGETQYF
CDR3 DNA: TGTGCCAGCAGCCGATCCGGACTAGCGGGAAGCGGGGAGACCCAGTACTTC

clone size: few
J gene: TRBJ1-6
D gene: TRBD1
V gene: TRBV20-1
CDR3 protein: CSAREQGGFSPLHF
CDR3 DNA: TGCAGTGCTAGGGAACAGGGGGGTTTTTCACCCCTCCACTTT

clone size: -
J gene: TRBJ2-7
D gene: -
V gene: TRBV10-3
CDR3 protein: CAISGHQTGLPYEQYF
CDR3 DNA: TGTGCCATCAGTGGTCACCAGACAGGCCTCCCCTACGAGCAGTACTTC

clone size: -
J gene: TRBJ1-2
D gene: -
V gene: TRBV28
CDR3 protein: CASTPGVNGYTF
CDR3 DNA: TGTGCCAGCACTCCCGGGGTTAATGGCTACACCTTC

clone size: -
J gene: TRBJ2-5
D gene: TRBD1
V gene: TRBV12-3/TRBV12-4
CDR3 protein: CASNKDRGETQYF
CDR3 DNA: TGTGCCAGCAATAAGGACAGGGGGGAGACCCAGTACTTC

clone size: -
J gene: TRBJ2-2
D gene: -
V gene: TRBV20-1
CDR3 protein: CSASSGNTGELFF
CDR3 DNA: TGCAGTGCTAGTAGCGGGAACACCGGGGAGCTGTTTTTT

clone size: few
J gene: TRBJ2-5
D gene: -
V gene: TRBV5-1
CDR3 protein: CASSLPLGYQETQYF
CDR3 DNA: TGCGCCAGCAGCTTGCCCCTGGGGTACCAAGAGACCCAGTACTTC

clone size: few
J gene: TRBJ2-6
D gene: -
V gene: TRBV4-1
CDR3 protein: CASSQDQWVSGANVLTF
CDR3 DNA: TGCGCCAGCAGCCAAGATCAATGGGTCTCTGGGGCCAACGTCCTGACTTTC

clone size: -
J gene: TRBJ2-2
D gene: -
V gene: TRBV28
CDR3 protein: CAGQLLGELFF
CDR3 DNA: TGTGCCGGGCAATTGCTGGGGGAGCTGTTTTTT

clone size: -
J gene: TRBJ2-5
D gene: -
V gene: TRBV25-1
CDR3 protein: CASSEQGLQETQYF
CDR3 DNA: TGTGCCAGCAGTGAACAGGGCCTTCAAGAGACCCAGTACTTC

clone size: -
J gene: TRBJ1-6
D gene: TRBD1
V gene: TRBV5-5
CDR3 protein: CASSIRQGANSPPHF
CDR3 DNA: TGTGCCAGCAGCATTCGACAGGGGGCGAATTCACCCCCCCACTTT

clone size: -
J gene: TRBJ2-5
D gene: TRBD2
V gene: TRBV5-1
CDR3 protein: CANSPGLADYNEQYF
CDR3 DNA: TGCGCCAACAGTCCAGGACTAGCGGACTACAATGAGCAGTACTTC

clone size: -
J gene: TRBJ2-2
D gene: TRBD1
V gene: TRBV2
CDR3 protein: CASRLRKGQGNTGELFF
CDR3 DNA: TGTGCCAGCAGGCTGAGGAAAGGACAGGGAAACACCGGGGAGCTGTTTTTT

clone size: few
J gene: TRBJ2-1
D gene: TRBD1
V gene: TRBV5-1
CDR3 protein: CASSFEGPGQGYNEQFF
CDR3 DNA: TGCGCCAGCAGCTTTGAGGGGCCGGGACAGGGGTACAATGAGCAGTTCTTC

clone size: -
J gene: TRBJ1-1
D gene: -
V gene: TRBV12-3/TRBV12-4
CDR3 protein: CASSFWENTEAFF
CDR3 DNA: TGTGCCAGCAGTTTCTGGGAGAACACTGAAGCTTTCTTT

clone size: many
J gene: TRBJ2-3
D gene: TRBD2
V gene: TRBV11-2
CDR3 protein: CASSGGSGGPDTQYF
CDR3 DNA: TGTGCCAGCAGCGGCGGGAGCGGGGGACCAGATACGCAGTATTTT

clone size: few
J gene: TRBJ1-5
D gene: -
V gene: TRBV6-1
CDR3 protein: CASSKGVEAYHQPQHF
CDR3 DNA: TGTGCCAGCAGTAAGGGGGTAGAAGCTTATCATCAGCCCCAGCATTTT

clone size: -
J gene: TRBJ1-1
D gene: -
V gene: TRBV13
CDR3 protein: CASSLGWVKAFF
CDR3 DNA: TGTGCCAGCAGCTTAGGGTGGGTCAAAGCTTTCTTT

clone size: few
J gene: TRBJ2-4
D gene: -
V gene: TRBV15
CDR3 protein: CATSRDKGRDIQYF
CDR3 DNA: TGTGCCACCAGCAGAGATAAGGGGCGGGACATTCAGTACTTC

clone size: many
J gene: TRBJ2-3
D gene: TRBD2
V gene: TRBV7-2
CDR3 protein: CASSLVSSGTDTQYF
CDR3 DNA: TGTGCCAGCAGCTTAGTTAGTAGCGGGACAGATACGCAGTATTTT

clone size: once
J gene: TRBJ1-2
D gene: TRBD1
V gene: TRBV5-6
CDR3 protein: CASIQQGIPYGYTF
CDR3 DNA: TGTGCCAGCATACAACAGGGGATCCCCTATGGCTACACCTTC

clone size: -
J gene: TRBJ2-4
D gene: -
V gene: TRBV11-3
CDR3 protein: CASSLDPLRGIQYF
CDR3 DNA: TGTGCCAGCAGCTTAGACCCCCTCCGGGGCATTCAGTACTTC

clone size: -
J gene: TRBJ1-2
D gene: -
V gene: TRBV28
CDR3 protein: CASSSGTLRYGYTF
CDR3 DNA: TGTGCCAGCAGTTCTGGGACACTGAGGTATGGCTACACCTTC

clone size: many
J gene: TRBJ2-1
D gene: -
V gene: TRBV10-3
CDR3 protein: CAISEQGPYNEQFF
CDR3 DNA: TGTGCCATCAGTGAACAGGGCCCCTACAATGAGCAGTTCTTC

clone size: few
J gene: TRBJ1-2
D gene: TRBD1
V gene: TRBV7-2
CDR3 protein: CASSLAYRGQDYGYTF
CDR3 DNA: TGTGCCAGCAGCTTAGCCTACAGGGGGCAGGACTATGGCTACACCTTC

clone size: few
J gene: TRBJ2-7
D gene: -
V gene: TRBV6-2/TRBV6-3
CDR3 protein: CASRLGTTYEQYF
CDR3 DNA: TGTGCCAGCAGACTTGGGACAACCTACGAGCAGTACTTC

clone size: few
J gene: TRBJ2-4
D gene: -
V gene: TRBV4-2
CDR3 protein: CASSQVTDLAKNIQYF
CDR3 DNA: TGTGCCAGCAGCCAAGTGACAGACTTAGCCAAAAACATTCAGTACTTC

clone size: few
J gene: TRBJ2-7
D gene: -
V gene: TRBV28
CDR3 protein: CASTREAPYEQYF
CDR3 DNA: TGTGCCAGCACTCGAGAAGCCCCCTACGAGCAGTACTTC

clone size: few
J gene: TRBJ2-1
D gene: -
V gene: TRBV10-3
CDR3 protein: CAIKGGEVDNEQFF
CDR3 DNA: TGTGCCATCAAAGGCGGGGAGGTCGACAATGAGCAGTTCTTC

clone size: -
J gene: TRBJ1-5
D gene: TRBD1
V gene: TRBV29-1
CDR3 protein: CSVADRGLNQPQHF
CDR3 DNA: TGCAGCGTTGCGGACAGGGGGCTTAATCAGCCCCAGCATTTT

clone size: few
J gene: TRBJ2-3
D gene: -
V gene: TRBV12-5
CDR3 protein: CASGSTPDTQYF
CDR3 DNA: TGTGCTAGTGGTTCCACCCCCGATACGCAGTATTTT

clone size: -
J gene: TRBJ1-4
D gene: -
V gene: TRBV3-1
CDR3 protein: CASSQVESGQLFF
CDR3 DNA: TGTGCCAGCAGCCAAGTTGAGTCAGGGCAACTGTTTTTT

clone size: -
J gene: TRBJ1-6
D gene: -
V gene: TRBV19
CDR3 protein: CASRTARSYNSPLHF
CDR3 DNA: TGTGCCAGTAGGACAGCTCGGTCCTATAATTCACCCCTCCACTTT

clone size: many
J gene: TRBJ2-5
D gene: -
V gene: TRBV5-1
CDR3 protein: CASSFARETQYF
CDR3 DNA: TGCGCCAGCAGCTTTGCGCGCGAGACCCAGTACTTC

clone size: -
J gene: TRBJ1-1
D gene: -
V gene: TRBV6-6
CDR3 protein: CASSYQNQGNTEAFF
CDR3 DNA: TGTGCCAGCAGTTACCAAAACCAGGGGAACACTGAAGCTTTCTTT

clone size: many
J gene: TRBJ2-1
D gene: TRBD1
V gene: TRBV4-1
CDR3 protein: CASSQRTGGYNEQFF
CDR3 DNA: TGCGCCAGCAGCCAGAGGACAGGGGGCTACAATGAGCAGTTCTTC

clone size: -
J gene: TRBJ1-2
D gene: TRBD1
V gene: TRBV28
CDR3 protein: CASSAPVIPYRGYGYTF
CDR3 DNA: TGTGCCAGCAGCGCACCCGTAATACCTTACAGGGGTTATGGCTACACCTTC

clone size: -
J gene: TRBJ1-5
D gene: -
V gene: TRBV10-3
CDR3 protein: CAIGERENQPQHF
CDR3 DNA: TGTGCCATCGGTGAACGGGAGAATCAGCCCCAGCATTTT

clone size: -
J gene: TRBJ1-4
D gene: -
V gene: TRBV7-2
CDR3 protein: CASSGGPRRGGNEKLFF
CDR3 DNA: TGTGCCAGCAGCGGCGGCCCAAGACGGGGTGGTAATGAAAAACTGTTTTTT